This T cell receptor (beta chain) is from a study of blood T cell repertoires in COVID-19. Study details: Both acute and convalescent COVID-19 samples were obtained from the United States, Italy and Spain. PBMCs, B-cell-depleted T cells, or T cells provided the cDNA or gDNA that made up the material.

In the original workflow: The authors estimated nucleated cell counts from reference gene primer amplification. TCRdb keeps only in-frame clones here, not all; method: immunoSEQ multiplex PCR. V, J and clone size reflect that table, while D and trimming were determined from the DNA. The table includes 59,000 or so clones, 75% to 85% detected once. This CDR3 is built from 16 residues. Germline CDR1 and CDR2: SGHNT and YYREEE (reference sequence). Trimming took off 0 bases at V and 0 bases at J, with 10 bases between the two ends. The chain recombines TRBV5-4 with TRBJ1-3; no definite D call. The TCR originated in a man aged 55-75 years with acute or convalescent COVID-19. Sequencing input: peripheral blood. The CDR3 nucleotides are TGTGCCAGCAGCTTGGGGGCAGGTTACTCTGGAAACACCATATATTTT. Encoded protein: CASSLGAGYSGNTIYF.